The sequence of this T cell receptor (beta chain) was determined in a study of low-dose radiotherapy and immunotherapy resistance in tumors. Both TCRalpha and TCRbeta chains were reverse transcribed with V-gene-specific primers. TCR amplification used 20 to 25 PCR cycles, a constant-region primer and a V-primer adapter. From the reads, TCRdb called clonotypes with MiXCR, one entry per CDR3 protein. There are 59,000 or so distinct CDR3 sequences in the sample; around 27% occur only once, and less than 8% lies in the top ten. This clonotype was seen repeatedly, ten times or more. As to time point: before trial treatment. The CDR3 extends over 14 amino acids. CDR1 and CDR2 (germline): SGHRS, YFSETQ. V was trimmed by 7 bases and J by 2 bases, leaving 14 bases between them.

The rearrangement uses TRBV5-1 and TRBJ2-3; possibly TRBD1 for D (6 bases). This receptor was obtained from a male donor with rectosigmoid adenocarcinoma. Sequences were derived from PBMCs, sampled before treatment. Here the CDR3 DNA reads TGCGCCAGCTCCGGACAGTCGGTCACAGATACGCAGTATTTT. As protein: CASSGQSVTDTQYF.